The 24 T cell receptor beta chains below were found in one sample sequenced in a study of blood T cell repertoires in COVID-19. Produced via immunoSEQ multiplex PCR; TCRdb's table is partial and in-frame only. In the table there are about 140,000 clones, around 80% of which are singletons. The sample consisted of peripheral blood. Every receptor here comes from a woman aged 55-75 years with acute or convalescent COVID-19.

The rearrangement joins TRBV2 to TRBJ1-2; the D gene is possibly TRBD1 (5 bases). Germline values: CDR1 SNHLY, CDR2 FYNNEI. The CDR3 covers 14 residues. V dropped 6 bases and J dropped 7 bases, with 18 bases sitting between them. The CDR3 spells CASRDWGRVSGYTF. For the CDR3, the DNA is TGTGCCAGCAGGGATTGGGGGAGGGTCAGTGGCTACACCTTC. Combining the CDR3 with reference TRBV2 and TRBJ1-2 gives the whole variable domain EPEVTQTPSHQVTQMGQEVILRCVPISNHLYFYWYRQILGQKVEFLVSFYNNEISEKSEIFDDQFSVERPDGSNFTLKIRSTKLEDSAMYFCASRDWGRVSGYTFGSGTRLTVV.

The table lists this clone with a few counts. The chain links TRBV7-3 to TRBJ2-1; 9 bases map to TRBD1. The CDR3 extends over 16 amino acids. CDR1 and CDR2 from the germline V gene are SGHTA and FQGTGA. J gave up 5 bases and V 5 bases, and 10 bases lay outside the gene matches. This CDR3 reads CASSTTDRGKDNEQFF. As DNA, the CDR3 is TGTGCCAGCAGCACCACCGACAGGGGGAAGGACAATGAGCAGTTCTTC.

This clone was counted only a few times. CDR3 region: CASSQGDSHRPYGYTF. CDR3 in DNA: TGTGCCAGCAGCCAAGGGGACAGTCACCGGCCCTATGGCTACACCTTC. The rearrangement links TRBV3-1 (or the pseudogene TRBV3-2) to TRBJ1-2; 7 bases align to TRBD1. The trim removed 1 base at V and 4 bases at J, leaving 9 bases unmatched. The CDR3 spans 16 residues. The V gene's germline CDR1 is LGHDT and CDR2 YNNKEL (reference sequence).

The chain combines TRBV3-1 (or the pseudogene TRBV3-2) with TRBJ2-5; 8 bases map to TRBD1. Germline V gene data show CDR1 as LGHDT and CDR2 as YNNKEL (reference sequence). J lost 4 bases, V lost 1 base, and 14 bases had no gene match. CDR3 length: 18 amino acids. For the CDR3, the DNA is TGTGCCAGCAGCCAAGTAAAGAGTTCGGACAGGGCTGGAGAGACCCAGTACTTC. Protein: CASSQVKSSDRAGETQYF.

This chain uses TRBV19 with TRBJ2-2, with 8 bases fitting TRBD1. The CDR3 runs 21 residues. Germline lookup yields CDR1 LNHDA and CDR2 SQIVND (reference sequence). V was pared by 4 bases and J by 0 bases, with 19 bases of the junction left unmatched. CDR3 sequence: CASSNHPFRDRRLSNTGELFF. DNA for the CDR3: TGTGCCAGTAGTAACCACCCCTTCCGGGACAGGAGACTATCGAACACCGGGGAGCTGTTTTTT.

The chain recombines TRBV2 with TRBJ1-1; 7 positions agree with TRBD1. This CDR3 region has 15 residues. The germline V gene has CDR1 SNHLY and CDR2 FYNNEI. Trimming removed 0 bases from V and 2 bases from J; junction bases left unmatched: 3. CDR3 DNA: TGTGCCAGCAGTGAAGCAGGACAGGACAACACTGAAGCTTTCTTT. Translation gives CASSEAGQDNTEAFF.

The genes are TRBV10-3 and TRBJ2-1; the match to TRBD2 covers 15 bases. V shed 5 bases, J shed 13 bases, and the junction held 15 bases outside the gene matches. CDR1 is ENHRY, CDR2 SYGVKD, per germline. This CDR3 region has 17 residues. DNA of the CDR3: TGTGCCATCAGTCAAACACCGGGACTAGCGGGAGGAATGGCTCAGTTCTTC. It yields the protein CAISQTPGLAGGMAQFF.

The V call is TRBV7-2, the J call TRBJ1-4, with D perhaps TRBD1 (5 bases). Trimming took off 3 bases at V and 5 bases at J, with 10 bases between the two ends. Germline CDR1 is SGHTA and CDR2 is FQGNSA. The CDR3 runs to 14 residues. Written as DNA, the CDR3 is TGTGCCAGCAGCTTTGGGGGGTGGAATGAAAAACTGTTTTTT. As protein: CASSFGGWNEKLFF.

The V call is TRBV20-1, the J call TRBJ2-3, with TRBD2 identical over 13 bases. The V gene end was trimmed by 3 bases and the J gene end by 3 bases; junction bases not matched to a gene: 3. This CDR3 spans 15 amino acids. Germline V lookup: CDR1 DFQATT, CDR2 SNEGSKA (reference sequence). DNA of the CDR3: TGCAGTGCTAGTGAGACTAGCGGGAGGACAGATACGCAGTATTTT. This codes for CSASETSGRTDTQYF.

This clone was counted a single time. The chain couples TRBV19 to TRBJ2-4; D perhaps matches TRBD2 (5 bases). Germline CDR1 is LNHDA and CDR2 is SQIVND (reference sequence). The ends were cut back, 6 bases at V and 9 bases at J, with 18 bases in the middle. The CDR3 contains 14 residues. The CDR3: CASSLGQAGGIQYF. The CDR3 DNA reads as TGTGCCAGTAGCCTCGGGCAGGCCGGAGGCATTCAGTACTTC. The full variable domain, completed using reference TRBV19 and TRBJ2-4, is DGGITQSPKYLFRKEGQNVTLSCEQNLNHDAMYWYRQDPGQGLRLIYYSQIVNDFQKGDIAEGYSVSREKKESFPLTVTSAQKNPTAFYLCASSLGQAGGIQYFGAGTRLSVL.

V gene TRBV30 combines with J gene TRBJ1-2, with 9 bases that match TRBD1. CDR1 is GTSNPN and CDR2 is SVGIG in the germline V gene (reference sequence). Trimming cost V 4 bases and J 3 bases; bases outside gene matches: 12. This CDR3 is built from 16 residues. The CDR3 DNA reads TGTGCCTGGACTTCCGGGACAGGGCAAATGGACTATGGCTACACCTTC. Translation: CAWTSGTGQMDYGYTF.

The rearrangement links TRBV27 to TRBJ2-7; possibly TRBD1 for D (5 bases). Trimming left V 6 bases short and J 1 base short, with 7 bases between. The CDR3 is 12 amino acids. CDR1 is MNHEY, CDR2 SMNVEV, per germline (reference sequence). The CDR3, as DNA: TGTGCCAGCAGGGGGCCTTCCTACGAGCAGTACTTC. This sequence encodes CASRGPSYEQYF.

The V call is TRBV7-9, the J call TRBJ2-7; 7 bases match TRBD2. Looked up from germline, CDR1 is SEHNR and CDR2 is FQNEAQ (reference sequence). The CDR3 is made up of 16 amino acids. The ends lost 1 base at V and 2 bases at J; junction bases unmatched: 8. The CDR3 reads CASSLGEGSSPYEQYF. DNA for the CDR3: TGTGCCAGCAGCTTAGGGGAGGGATCTAGCCCCTACGAGCAGTACTTC. The variable domain in full, completed from reference TRBV7-9 and TRBJ2-7, reads DTGVSQNPRHKITKRGQNVTFRCDPISEHNRLYWYRQTLGQGPEFLTYFQNEAQLEKSRLLSDRFSAERPKGSFSTLEIQRTEQGDSAMYLCASSLGEGSSPYEQYFGPGTRLTVT.

This clone was detected a few times. The gene calls are TRBV7-2 and TRBJ2-7, with unresolved D. The V and J ends lost 6 bases and 3 bases respectively, with 24 bases between them. Germline lookup yields CDR1 SGHTA and CDR2 FQGNSA. This CDR3 contains 17 residues. The CDR3: CASRSRPIGDAFYEQYF. CDR3 in DNA: TGTGCCAGCAGGAGCAGGCCGATAGGTGACGCGTTCTACGAGCAGTACTTC.

This clone has a handful of counts. The rearrangement joins TRBV3-1 (or the pseudogene TRBV3-2) to TRBJ2-7, with 7 bases matching TRBD2. CDR1 and CDR2 from the germline V gene are LGHDT and YNNKEL (reference sequence). The CDR3 is 15 residues long. The V segment lost 4 bases and the J segment 0 bases; nucleotides outside the gene matches: 6. CDR3 sequence reads: CASSRERGSSYEQYF. CDR3 sequence (DNA): TGTGCCAGCAGCCGTGAGCGGGGAAGCTCCTACGAGCAGTACTTC.

The rearrangement uses TRBV28 and TRBJ1-2, with D possibly being TRBD1 (6 bases). V was trimmed by 8 bases and J by 7 bases, leaving 20 bases between them. This CDR3 region has 14 residues. CDR1 and CDR2 from the germline V gene are MDHEN and SYDVKM. CDR3 in amino acids: CASRGRGGSGGYTF. CDR3 nucleotides: TGTGCCAGCCGTGGGAGGGGGGGCAGCGGTGGCTACACCTTC.

The rearrangement links TRBV19 to TRBJ2-2, with TRBD2 matching 10 bases. V dropped 7 bases and J dropped 6; count of bases not matched to a gene: 8. The CDR3 is made up of 15 amino acids. Germline CDR1 LNHDA, CDR2 SQIVND (reference sequence). The CDR3 protein is CASTALAGMAGELFF. DNA of the CDR3: TGTGCCAGTACCGCACTAGCGGGGATGGCCGGGGAGCTGTTTTTT.

J is TRBJ1-2 and V is TRBV28; D unclear. Germline loops: CDR1 MDHEN, CDR2 SYDVKM. CDR3 length equals 13 residues. The V and J ends lost 5 bases and 3 bases respectively, with 10 bases between them. CDR3 in DNA: TGTGCCAGCAGTCCTAACCGGGACTATGGCTACACCTTC. It yields the protein CASSPNRDYGYTF.

V usage is TRBV5-1 and J usage is TRBJ2-5; TRBD1 matches 7 bases. With 3 bases clipped from V and 4 bases from J, the junction kept 6 bases outside the gene matches. This CDR3 has 14 residues. The V gene's germline CDR1 is SGHRS and CDR2 YFSETQ. DNA of the CDR3: TGCGCCAGCAGCTCGGGACAGTCGGGAGAGACCCAGTACTTC. Protein: CASSSGQSGETQYF.

The rearrangement joins TRBV29-1 to TRBJ1-2; 9 bases line up with TRBD1. The CDR3 is 15 residues long. V lost 6 bases, J lost 2 bases, and 10 bases stayed unmatched. CDR1 and CDR2 from the germline V gene are SQVTM and ANQGSEA. CDR3 coding DNA: TGCAGCGTCAAGACCGGGACAGGGCTAAACTATGGCTACACCTTC. Translation: CSVKTGTGLNYGYTF.

This clone was seen a handful of times. The V gene is TRBV5-6, the J gene TRBJ1-5; 9 bases agree with TRBD1. CDR3 length: 18 amino acids. Losses at the gene ends were 1 base for V and 0 bases for J; bases not matched to a gene: 8. Germline CDR1 is SGHDT and CDR2 is YYEEEE. The CDR3 coding sequence is TGTGCCAGCAGCTTGACCGCGGGACAGGGCTATAGCAATCAGCCCCAGCATTTT. Its protein is CASSLTAGQGYSNQPQHF.

J is TRBJ2-3 and V is TRBV27; D call uncertain. The CDR3 consists of 15 residues. Germline CDR1 is MNHEY and CDR2 is SMNVEV (reference sequence). V was shortened by 3 bases and J by 6 bases, with 16 bases between the two germline ends. The DNA of the CDR3 is TGTGCCAGCAGTTTCACATCCCAGTTTGTGGATACGCAGTATTTT. It specifies CASSFTSQFVDTQYF.

The chain uses TRBV30 and TRBJ1-4; D call uncertain. Per the germline V gene, CDR1 is GTSNPN and CDR2 is SVGIG (reference sequence). The CDR3 has 14 amino acids. The V end was cut by 8 bases, the J end by 2 bases, with 15 bases between. The CDR3 loop reads CATELEDTNEKLFF. The CDR3 nucleotides are TGTGCCACCGAATTAGAGGATACTAATGAAAAACTGTTTTTT. Looking up the rest from reference TRBV30 and TRBJ1-4 gives the full variable domain: SQTIHQWPATLVQPVGSPLSLECTVEGTSNPNLYWYRQAAGRGLQLLFYSVGIGQISSEVPQNLSASRPQDRQFILSSKKLLLSDSGFYLCATELEDTNEKLFFGSGTQLSVL.

The chain combines TRBV7-3 with TRBJ2-1, with D possibly matching TRBD2 (7 bases). The germline V and J ends were trimmed by 5 bases and 9 bases, with 14 bases remaining between them. Germline assignment: CDR1 SGHTA and CDR2 FQGTGA. This CDR3 is 13 amino acids long. CDR3: CASSVGGAGEQFF. The DNA for the CDR3 is TGTGCCAGCAGCGTTGGGGGGGCCGGTGAGCAGTTCTTC.